This paragraph covers one T cell receptor (beta chain) sequence. Its antigen remains unidentified. The data were taken from a study of T-cell memory formation after mild COVID-19. Study-wide results and limits: CD4+ bias marked clones expanding day 15 to 37, unlike balanced contracting clones. Contracting CD4+ clones sat mainly in CM and EM; CD8+ in EMRA.

The CDR3 totals 16 residues. Per germline, CDR1 SGHRS and CDR2 YFSETQ. Trimming cost V 3 bases and J 3 bases; bases outside gene matches: 6. TCRdb re-called the 5' RACE reads through MiXCR, storing one row per CDR3 protein. The sample contains hundreds of thousands of distinct CDR3 sequences, roughly 22% of which appear only once. This chain joins TRBV5-1 and TRBJ2-6, with 7 positions matching TRBD1. The sequenced sample consisted of PBMCs or a T cell subset sorted from them (not recorded which). The sequence was obtained from an adult woman who had mild COVID-19 (a few samples of this study predate the infection). Cell type and time point are not known. Here the CDR3 DNA reads TGCGCCAGCAGCTCGACAGGGTACTTTGGGGCCAACGTCCTGACTTTC. Translation gives CASSSTGYFGANVLTF.